This passage covers 28 T cell receptor beta chains from one sample sequenced in a study of regulatory T cells in long-lasting Graves disease. Arm-PCR of CDR3 regions and iRepertoire HTBI primers were used to build TCR beta libraries. Via MiXCR, TCRdb re-called the multiplex PCR reads, giving one row per CDR3 protein. The data contain about 210,000 distinct CDR3 sequences, about 19% of them singletons. Described time point: newly diagnosed GD, antithyroid drugs for less than 3 months. With RNA extracted from PBMCs as input, the TCR library was made. These data were likewise used in another study, on T cells in Graves' hyperthyroidism and ophthalmopathy.

Sequencing used peripheral blood mononuclear cells (PBMCs), obtained at new diagnosis, from a patient treated with antithyroid drugs. The receptors stem from a woman in her twenties or thirties with Graves disease.

In this sample, this clonotype turned up many times. The chain combines TRBV18 with TRBJ1-6; TRBD1 is a possible D gene (5 bases). V was pared by 3 bases and J by 7 bases, with 10 bases between. Looked up from germline, CDR1 is KGHSH and CDR2 is LQKENI. This CDR3 has 14 amino acids. For the CDR3, the DNA is TGTGCCAGCTCACCCGACAGCAGAAATTCACCCCTCCACTTT. It encodes CASSPDSRNSPLHF. Combining the CDR3 with reference TRBV18 and TRBJ1-6 gives the whole variable domain NAGVMQNPRHLVRRRGQEARLRCSPMKGHSHVYWYRQLPEEGLKFMVYLQKENIIDESGMPKERFSAEFPKEGPSILRIQQVVRGDSAAYFCASSPDSRNSPLHFGNGTRLTVT.

This clonotype was found a few times. The genes are TRBV4-1 and TRBJ1-1, with TRBD1 as a possible D gene (6 bases). Germline loops: CDR1 MGHRA, CDR2 YSYEKL. The CDR3 totals 16 residues. The V and J ends lost 1 base and 7 bases respectively, with 19 bases between them. In DNA form, the CDR3 reads TGCGCCAGCAGCCAAGTCCCAAATACAGGGACTAATGAAGCTTTCTTT. Its translation is CASSQVPNTGTNEAFF.

This clonotype was found once. The chain links TRBV6-2 or TRBV6-3 to TRBJ2-7; 9 nucleotides line up with TRBD1. The CDR3 spans 13 residues. The V and J ends lost 6 bases and 6 bases, in that order; junction bases with no gene match: 6. Per germline, CDR1 MNHEY and CDR2 SVGEGT. CDR3 residues: CASRRLTGGEQYF. CDR3 in DNA: TGTGCCAGCAGGAGACTGACAGGGGGCGAGCAGTACTTC.

This clonotype was observed many times. The J gene is TRBJ2-7, the V gene TRBV2; maybe TRBD1 (5 bases). Trimming cost V 1 base and J 7 bases, with 17 bases left between them. There are 15 residues in the CDR3. Germline-derived CDR1 and CDR2 are SNHLY and FYNNEI. The CDR3 nucleotides read TGTGCCAGCAGTGAAGAGGGGTTTCGAGTGAGGGAGCAGTACTTC. As protein: CASSEEGFRVREQYF.

This clonotype was counted only a few times. The chain is built from TRBV20-1 and TRBJ1-2; D not certain. The CDR3 consists of 12 residues. Germline V CDR1 and CDR2: DFQATT, SNEGSKA (reference sequence). Trimming removed 1 base at V and 6 bases at J, with 9 bases between. For the CDR3, the DNA is TGCAGTGCTAGAGTGGCAAGGGATGGCTACACCTTC. It is translated as CSARVARDGYTF.

This chain links TRBV28 with TRBJ2-2; 14 bases are a match to TRBD2. CDR1 is MDHEN, CDR2 SYDVKM, per germline. With 6 bases clipped from V and 3 bases from J, the junction kept 9 bases outside the gene matches. The CDR3 spans 18 residues. The CDR3 nucleotides are TGTGCCAGCAGCACCACCCCGGGACTAGCGGGAGACACCGGGGAGCTGTTTTTT. Protein sequence: CASSTTPGLAGDTGELFF.

This clonotype was detected once. The rearrangement links TRBV27 to TRBJ1-2; 8 nucleotides match TRBD1. In germline, CDR1 is MNHEY, CDR2 SMNVEV (reference sequence). The CDR3 loop spans 12 amino acids. The V and J ends lost 6 bases and 8 bases, in that order; junction bases with no gene match: 5. This CDR3 reads CASRGQVGGYTF. The CDR3 nucleotides are TGTGCCAGCAGGGGACAGGTCGGCGGCTACACCTTC.

DNA of the CDR3: TGTGCCTGGGACCGGGACAGGGGGCCGGGAGGTAATCAGCCCCAGCATTTT. It yields the protein CAWDRDRGPGGNQPQHF. This chain links TRBV30 with TRBJ1-5; 12 positions agree with TRBD1. Germline V gene lookup returns CDR1 GTSNPN and CDR2 SVGIG (reference sequence). This CDR3 contains 17 residues. The trim removed 5 bases at V and 4 bases at J, leaving 12 bases unmatched.

In this sample, this clonotype turned up many times. The chain combines TRBV30 with TRBJ1-1, with D perhaps TRBD1 (6 bases). Germline CDR1 and CDR2: GTSNPN and SVGIG (reference sequence). The CDR3 is made up of 15 amino acids. V lost 0 bases and J lost 0, with 11 bases in between. Here the CDR3 reads CAWSVGTPLNTEAFF. Written as DNA, the CDR3 is TGTGCCTGGAGTGTCGGGACACCCTTGAACACTGAAGCTTTCTTT.

The chain uses TRBV2 and TRBJ1-6; TRBD1 matches 9 bases. CDR1 and CDR2 (germline): SNHLY, FYNNEI. The CDR3 is made up of 16 amino acids. Trimming at V came to 5 bases and at J to 9 bases, leaving 11 bases not matched to a gene. The CDR3 DNA follows: TGTGCCAGCAGTCAAGTCCCGGGACAGGGTAGTTCACCCCTCCACTTT. Translation: CASSQVPGQGSSPLHF. Together with reference TRBV2 and TRBJ1-6, the CDR3 gives the full variable domain: EPEVTQTPSHQVTQMGQEVILRCVPISNHLYFYWYRQILGQKVEFLVSFYNNEISEKSEIFDDQFSVERPDGSNFTLKIRSTKLEDSAMYFCASSQVPGQGSSPLHFGNGTRLTVT.

This clonotype has at least ten counts. The junction shows a germline mismatch at one end, possibly a read error. This chain's CDR3 is CASSLAAGGVYEQYF. Here the CDR3 DNA reads TGTGCTAGCAGCTTAGCGGCAGGGGGAGTCTACGAGCAGTACTTC. This chain uses TRBV7-7 with TRBJ2-7, with D perhaps matching TRBD1 (7 bases). The CDR3 covers 15 residues. Germline assignment: CDR1 SSHAT and CDR2 FNYEAQ (reference sequence).

This clonotype was detected ten times or more. This chain connects TRBV12-5 to TRBJ1-1; TRBD1 aligns across 9 bases. The CDR3 runs to 15 residues. Germline V gene sequence: CDR1 LGHNT, CDR2 FRNRAP. The V segment lost 2 bases and the J segment 4 bases; nucleotides outside the gene matches: 5. The CDR3 coding sequence is TGTGCTAGTGGTTTGCGGACAGGGGTTGGCACTGAAGCTTTCTTT. Translated: CASGLRTGVGTEAFF.

The sample holds many counts of this clonotype. This chain connects TRBV7-9 to TRBJ1-2; D gene uncertain. With 4 bases removed from V and 3 bases from J, the gap between germline ends came to 9 bases. Germline V gives CDR1 SEHNR, CDR2 FQNEAQ (reference sequence). CDR3 length: 13 amino acids. The CDR3 DNA reads TGTGCCAGCAGCTACGGAGGTCACTATGGCTACACCTTC. It yields the protein CASSYGGHYGYTF.

Turning to this clonotype: This may be a read error: a much more frequent sequence differs by one nucleotide. The chain's CDR3 is CASSELAGLTDTQYF. The CDR3 DNA reads as TGTGCCAGCAGTGAACTAGCGGGGCTTACAGATACGCAGTATTTT. This chain uses TRBV2 with TRBJ2-3; 9 nucleotides agree with TRBD2. The germline gives CDR1 SNHLY, CDR2 FYNNEI. The V gene end was trimmed by 2 bases and the J gene end by 3 bases; junction bases not matched to a gene: 3. The length of the CDR3 is 15 residues. Supplemented by reference TRBV2 and TRBJ2-3, the full variable domain reads EPEVTQTPSHQVTQMGQEVILRCVPISNHLYFYWYRQILGQKVEFLVSFYNNEISEKSEIFDDQFSVERPDGSNFTLKIRSTKLEDSAMYFCASSELAGLTDTQYFGPGTRLTVL.

The chain has TRBV5-4 and TRBJ2-1; 7 bases fit TRBD2. V lost 2 bases to trimming and J lost 7 bases; unmatched junction nucleotides: 9. Germline V gives CDR1 SGHNT, CDR2 YYREEE (reference sequence). This CDR3 contains 15 residues. The chain's CDR3 is CASSLPAGRENEQFF. DNA of the CDR3: TGTGCCAGCAGCTTACCGGCAGGGAGGGAGAATGAGCAGTTCTTC. The variable domain in full, completed from reference TRBV5-4 and TRBJ2-1, reads ETGVTQSPTHLIKTRGQQVTLRCSSQSGHNTVSWYQQALGQGPQFIFQYYREEENGRGNFPPRFSGLQFPNYSSELNVNALELDDSALYLCASSLPAGRENEQFFGPGTRLTVL.

This clonotype was recorded many times. The chain links TRBV5-6 to TRBJ1-6; D is unclear. The ends were cut back, 4 bases at V and 6 bases at J, with 11 bases in the middle. The CDR3 runs to 14 residues. Germline V gene data show CDR1 as SGHDT and CDR2 as YYEEEE. CDR3 nucleotide sequence: TGTGCCAGCAGCCGACCCGGGTCTAATTCACCCCTCCACTTT. This translates into CASSRPGSNSPLHF.

The chain employs TRBV2 and TRBJ1-6, with 8 bases aligning to TRBD1. This CDR3 has 14 residues. The germline CDR1 and CDR2 sequences are SNHLY and FYNNEI. Trimming took 7 bases from V and 8 from J; bases not matched to a gene: 7. CDR3 in amino acids: CASTGQGNDSPLHF. The CDR3 coding sequence is TGTGCCAGCACAGGACAGGGTAACGATTCACCCCTCCACTTT. The whole variable domain, remainder taken from reference TRBV2 and TRBJ1-6, is EPEVTQTPSHQVTQMGQEVILRCVPISNHLYFYWYRQILGQKVEFLVSFYNNEISEKSEIFDDQFSVERPDGSNFTLKIRSTKLEDSAMYFCASTGQGNDSPLHFGNGTRLTVT.

This clonotype appeared many times. J is TRBJ1-1 and V is TRBV7-9; 7 bases match TRBD1. Germline values: CDR1 SEHNR, CDR2 FQNEAQ (reference sequence). The junction had 15 bases not matched to a gene; V was cut back by 7 bases and J by 4 bases. This CDR3 comprises 16 residues. CDR3 sequence: CASTPPGTAGITEAFF. The CDR3 region has the DNA TGTGCCAGCACCCCGCCCGGGACAGCTGGAATCACTGAAGCTTTCTTT.

In its sample, this clonotype was seen a few times. The chain joins TRBV7-9 to TRBJ2-7; 7 nucleotides agree with TRBD1. This CDR3 contains 15 residues. J lost 6 bases, V lost 5 bases, and 13 bases had no gene match. CDR1 is SEHNR and CDR2 is FQNEAQ in the germline V gene (reference sequence). The DNA for the CDR3 is TGTGCCAGCAGCCCCCCGTTAAGGCAGGGGGTCGAGCAGTACTTC. Translated, it gives CASSPPLRQGVEQYF.

The rearrangement joins TRBV6-2 or TRBV6-3 to TRBJ2-2; 7 nucleotides line up with TRBD2. CDR1 MNHEY and CDR2 SVGEGT come from the germline V gene. Losses at the gene ends were 7 bases for V and 2 bases for J; bases not matched to a gene: 7. The CDR3 has 15 amino acids. The CDR3 sequence is CASTPRGDNTGELFF. CDR3 in DNA: TGTGCCAGCACCCCCCGGGGGGACAACACCGGGGAGCTGTTTTTT.

This clonotype was detected many times. J is TRBJ1-4 and V is TRBV5-1; no firm D call. Germline CDR1 and CDR2: SGHRS and YFSETQ. The CDR3 sequence is 19 residues long. The germline V and J ends were trimmed by 0 bases and 0 bases, with 18 bases remaining between them. Here the CDR3 DNA reads TGCGCCAGCAGCTTGGGACGGAAAGCCCGCGCTGCAACTAATGAAAAACTGTTTTTT. Its translation: CASSLGRKARAATNEKLFF. Full variable domain (outside the CDR3, taken from reference TRBV5-1 and TRBJ1-4): KAGVTQTPRYLIKTRGQQVTLSCSPISGHRSVSWYQQTPGQGLQFLFEYFSETQRNKGNFPGRFSGRQFSNSRSEMNVSTLELGDSALYLCASSLGRKARAATNEKLFFGSGTQLSVL.

Many counts were recorded for this clonotype. The chain links TRBV29-1 to TRBJ2-7; D possibly corresponds to TRBD1 (5 bases). Per the germline V gene, CDR1 is SQVTM and CDR2 is ANQGSEA. The V end was cut by 6 bases, the J end by 5 bases, with 8 bases between. This CDR3 region has 10 residues. The CDR3 protein is CSVGVDEQYF. Here the CDR3 DNA reads TGCAGCGTAGGGGTCGACGAGCAGTACTTC.

This clonotype was counted between two and nine times. A much more abundant neighbour one base away suggests this may be a read error. This likely comes from a read error, as the CDR3 has no conserved phenylalanine or tryptophan at its end. The chain couples TRBV29-1 to TRBJ1-2, with 7 bases lining up with TRBD1. The CDR3 totals 14 residues. Looked up from germline, CDR1 is SQVTM and CDR2 is ANQGSEA. Unmatched junction bases numbered 8, after V lost 7 bases and J lost 0 bases. The CDR3 bases are TGCAGCGCCCCAACGACAGGGTCTAACTATGGCTACACCCTC. This encodes CSAPTTGSNYGYTL.

The table lists this clonotype with many counts. The chain has TRBV24-1 and TRBJ2-1; 8 bases are shared with TRBD2. V dropped 2 bases and J dropped 2; count of bases not matched to a gene: 10. The CDR3 length is 18 residues. Germline loops: CDR1 KGHDR, CDR2 SFDVKD. CDR3 in amino acids: CATSDSRFAGGTYNEQFF. DNA of the CDR3: TGTGCCACCAGTGATTCTAGATTTGCGGGAGGAACCTACAATGAGCAGTTCTTC.

This clonotype has a count of ten or more. The V gene is TRBV7-9, the J gene TRBJ2-7, with 7 bases lining up with TRBD2. Germline V gene sequence: CDR1 SEHNR, CDR2 FQNEAQ (reference sequence). Trimming took 1 base from V and 4 from J; bases not matched to a gene: 4. CDR3 length equals 14 residues. CDR3 DNA sequence: TGTGCCAGCAGCTTAGAGGGGAGGGGATACGAGCAGTACTTC. This gives the protein CASSLEGRGYEQYF.

Concerning this clonotype: A far larger clone differs by one base, so this is likely a read error. The genes are TRBV27 and TRBJ2-7, with 13 bases fitting TRBD2. In germline, CDR1 is MNHEY, CDR2 SMNVEV (reference sequence). The CDR3 loop spans 16 amino acids. V shed 5 bases and J 6 bases; nucleotides not matched to a gene: 10. The chain's CDR3 is CASSPSGTSGTGEQYF. CDR3 bases: TGTGCCAGCAGTCCCTCAGGGACTAGCGGGACGGGCGAGCAGTACTTC.

The table lists this clonotype with a count of one. V usage is TRBV20-1 and J usage is TRBJ1-4; D is perhaps TRBD1 (6 bases). V lost 5 bases, J lost 7 bases, and 14 bases lay in between. Germline V lookup: CDR1 DFQATT, CDR2 SNEGSKA (reference sequence). The CDR3 loop spans 13 amino acids. CDR3 in DNA: TGCAGTGCTCGGGACCAAGGGGGTGAAAAACTGTTTTTT. Protein sequence: CSARDQGGEKLFF.

The sample holds many counts of this clonotype. The gene calls are TRBV2 and TRBJ2-7; D could derive from TRBD1 or TRBD2 (5 bases each). The CDR3 is 14 amino acids. V lost 5 bases, J lost 0 bases, and 11 bases lay in between. In germline, CDR1 is SNHLY, CDR2 FYNNEI. In nucleotides, the CDR3 is TGTGCCAGCAGTTACAGGAGGAGCTCCTACGAGCAGTACTTC. It is translated as CASSYRRSSYEQYF.